This T cell receptor (beta chain) was obtained from a study of blood T cell repertoires in COVID-19. In the study overall: Researchers got acute and convalescent COVID-19 samples from the United States, Italy and Spain. PBMCs, B-cell-depleted T cells, or T cells were the source of the cDNA or gDNA that made up the material.

Original handling: Nucleated cell number was recorded as an estimate derived from reference gene primer amplification. Generated by immunoSEQ multiplex PCR, the TCRdb table keeps only in-frame clones and is missing some. D and trimming come from the DNA, and the V and J calls and clone size come from that table. The repertoire holds 55,000 to 75,000 clones, with 85% to 90% as singletons. Germline V gene lookup returns CDR1 SGHAT and CDR2 FQDESV (reference sequence). V gave up 0 bases and J gave up 7 bases, with 13 bases separating them. The CDR3 totals 15 residues. The V and J genes are TRBV11-1 and TRBJ2-1; D is unresolved. The clonotype originates from a man aged 45-65 years with active COVID-19. Source material: peripheral blood. CDR3 sequence: CASSLAGDSVNEQFF. CDR3 DNA sequence: TGTGCCAGCAGCTTAGCAGGCGACTCCGTGAATGAGCAGTTCTTC.